This T cell receptor (beta chain) was documented in a study of CD8 T cells in Susac syndrome. An amount of RNA that ranged from roughly 0.45 to 1 ug was reverse transcribed with random hexamers. TCRdb reprocessed the immunoSEQ multiplex PCR reads via MiXCR and lists one record per CDR3 protein. The sample includes roughly 200,000 distinct CDR3 sequences, roughly 94% seen only once; the top ten take 0.07% to 0.095%. General study points: By the study's own acknowledgment, its TCR sequencing and HLA analysis included relatively few individuals.

Concerning this clonotype: Its antigen is not known.

Germline values: CDR1 LGHDT, CDR2 YNNKEL (reference sequence). The ends were cut back, 4 bases at V and 11 bases at J, with 12 bases in the middle. This CDR3 comprises 12 residues. Sequencing of TCR beta covered CD8+ and CD4+ T cells obtained from blood. TEMRA cells were FACS-enriched and CD8+ and CD4+ T cells negatively isolated. The chain combines TRBV3-1 with TRBJ2-1; possibly TRBD1 or TRBD2 for D (5 bases each). The sequence came from a human donor with multiple sclerosis. Specimen: CD4+ T cells from PBMCs. In DNA, the CDR3 is TGTGCCAGCAGCCCACGACCGGGGCAGCAGTTCTTC. Its protein product is CASSPRPGQQFF.